These 12 T cell receptor beta chains were all obtained from the same sample, sequenced in a study of T cell repertoires in cytomegalovirus infection. TCRdb re-called the reads with MiXCR, one entry per CDR3 protein. The sample has under 250,000 distinct CDR3 sequences; 9% to 15% are singletons. Input material: PBMCs. These receptors were collected from a human donor in good health (CMV status not recorded). Some clones in this sample may be carry-over from other donors' samples.

This clonotype was seen more than once but under ten times. This chain's CDR3 is CASSQGQGRTYEQYF. The CDR3 DNA reads TGTGCCAGCAGTCAAGGACAGGGGCGAACCTACGAGCAGTACTTC. This chain uses TRBV12-3 or TRBV12-4 with TRBJ2-7; 9 positions agree with TRBD1. V lost 5 bases and J lost 2; bases outside the gene matches: 7. This CDR3 comprises 15 residues.

This clonotype was recorded many times. The gene calls are TRBV7-9 and TRBJ2-5, with D hard to call. The ends were cut back, 2 bases at V and 1 base at J, with 8 bases in the middle. This CDR3 has 14 residues. Looked up from germline, CDR1 is SEHNR and CDR2 is FQNEAQ (reference sequence). Here the CDR3 reads CASSLRTAQETQYF. In DNA form, the CDR3 reads TGTGCCAGCAGCTTAAGAACAGCCCAAGAGACCCAGTACTTC. Full variable domain (outside the CDR3, taken from reference TRBV7-9 and TRBJ2-5): DTGVSQNPRHKITKRGQNVTFRCDPISEHNRLYWYRQTLGQGPEFLTYFQNEAQLEKSRLLSDRFSAERPKGSFSTLEIQRTEQGDSAMYLCASSLRTAQETQYFGPGTRLLVL.

This clonotype was observed many times. The chain employs TRBV15 and TRBJ1-4; unclear D gene. Germline CDR1 reads LNHNV; CDR2 reads YYDKDF (reference sequence). The CDR3 loop spans 12 amino acids. Trimming left V 0 bases short and J 8 bases short, with 4 bases between. This CDR3 is CATSRDKEKLFF. In DNA, the CDR3 is TGTGCCACCAGCAGAGATAAAGAAAAACTGTTTTTT.

As to this clonotype: No conserved phenylalanine or tryptophan ends this CDR3, so it is likely a read error. The chain couples TRBV5-1 to TRBJ1-1, with D unresolved. V lost 1 base and J lost 6, with 13 bases in between. This CDR3 has 14 residues. CDR1 is SGHRS, CDR2 YFSETQ, per germline. CDR3 in amino acids: CASSLIGQEAEAFS. CDR3 coding DNA: TGCGCCAGCAGCTTGATAGGCCAGGAGGCTGAAGCTTTCTCT.

The chain employs TRBV28 and TRBJ1-5; tentatively, D is TRBD1 (6 bases). The CDR3 runs to 14 residues. Germline values: CDR1 MDHEN, CDR2 SYDVKM. Trimming shortened V by 5 bases and J by 7 bases, and 15 bases separated the two germline ends. For the CDR3, the DNA is TGTGCCAGCAGTAAGACAGGTACGGGACAGCCCCAGCATTTT. It yields the protein CASSKTGTGQPQHF.

This clonotype was seen a handful of times. The V gene is TRBV11-2, the J gene TRBJ2-1; 11 bases agree with TRBD2. The V gene end was trimmed by 6 bases and the J gene end by 10 bases; junction bases not matched to a gene: 11. CDR1 SGHAT and CDR2 FQNNGV come from the germline V gene. The CDR3 totals 15 residues. For the CDR3, the DNA is TGTGCCAGCAGTCGACTAGCGGGACGGGCGAGGGAGCAGTTCTTC. Its protein product is CASSRLAGRAREQFF. The entire variable domain, with the rest obtained from reference TRBV11-2 and TRBJ2-1, is as follows: EAGVAQSPRYKIIEKRQSVAFWCNPISGHATLYWYQQILGQGPKLLIQFQNNGVVDDSQLPKDRFSAERLKGVDSTLKIQPAKLEDSAVYLCASSRLAGRAREQFFGPGTRLTVL.

Remarks on this clonotype: The junction departs from germline at one end; a sequencing error may be responsible. The chain joins TRBV19 to TRBJ2-7, with D possibly being TRBD1 (7 bases). This CDR3 has 14 residues. Looked up from germline, CDR1 is LNHDA and CDR2 is SQIVND (reference sequence). CDR3 residues: CASIIDRQGLEQYF. The CDR3 DNA is TGTGCCAGTATTATAGATCGACAGGGACTCGAGCAGTACTTC.

The chain recombines TRBV29-1 with TRBJ2-1, with 7 nucleotides matching TRBD1. Trimming cost V 8 bases and J 4 bases; bases outside gene matches: 8. The CDR3 has 13 amino acids. Germline CDR1 reads SQVTM; CDR2 reads ANQGSEA. The CDR3 DNA sequence: TGCAGCCACCGGGACAGTTCGTACAATGAGCAGTTCTTC. It translates to CSHRDSSYNEQFF.

This clonotype was observed a handful of times. The CDR3 here is CASSVGQRSYGYTF. In DNA form, the CDR3 reads TGTGCCAGCAGCGTGGGACAGCGAAGCTATGGCTACACCTTC. The chain couples TRBV5-6 to TRBJ1-2; 7 bases line up with TRBD1. The germline V gene encodes CDR1 SGHDT and CDR2 YYEEEE. The CDR3 sequence is 14 residues long. V lost 4 bases to trimming and J lost 4 bases; unmatched junction nucleotides: 7.

On this clonotype: Since a much larger clone is just one base distant, this may be a read error. This chain joins TRBV7-3 and TRBJ2-3, with 9 bases that match TRBD1. The CDR3 extends over 15 amino acids. Germline V lookup: CDR1 SGHTA, CDR2 FQGTGA. The CDR3 DNA sequence: TGTGCCGGCAGTAGAGGGGACAGGGGCACAGATACGCAGTATTTT. It encodes CAGSRGDRGTDTQYF.

This clonotype was picked up a small number of times. J is TRBJ1-2 and V is TRBV12-3 or TRBV12-4, with 9 bases lining up with TRBD1. J gave up 6 bases and V 8 bases, and 10 bases lay outside the gene matches. This CDR3 is 14 amino acids long. CDR3 in amino acids: CASGLTGGYDGYTF. DNA of the CDR3: TGTGCCAGCGGGCTGACAGGGGGATATGATGGCTACACCTTC.

The V call is TRBV29-1, the J call TRBJ2-7; 10 bases are shared with TRBD1. V lost 7 bases to trimming and J lost 3 bases; unmatched junction nucleotides: 9. Germline V lookup: CDR1 SQVTM, CDR2 ANQGSEA. This CDR3 has 14 amino acids. The CDR3 DNA reads TGCAGCGCAAAGGCGGACAGGGGGAACTACGAGCAGTACTTC. It encodes CSAKADRGNYEQYF.